The entry that follows covers one T cell receptor (beta chain) sequence. Its antigen is still unknown. The sample is drawn from a study of T cell responses to AZD1222 COVID-19 vaccine. General observations from the study: Vaccine-associated CD4 TCRs ranged over spike, dominating at 160-218 and 743-854. Close to half of spike-specific TCRs reportedly recognize unmutated variant regions. Clonal diversity was possibly underestimated; the donors were predominantly white British and more often female. The peak T cell response came first, and repertoires were sampled only after it.

Libraries were prepared by immunoSEQ multiplex PCR; TCRdb keeps only in-frame clonotypes and omits some of them. The repertoire holds about 180,000 clones, with approximately 92% as singletons. The CDR3 covers 14 residues. Between the trimmed V and J ends, which lost 4 bases and 2 bases, there was a span of 12 bases. Germline CDR1 SGHDN, CDR2 FVKESK. The source of this sequence is an adult who received the MenACWY meningococcal vaccine as a control. The starting material was peripheral blood, obtained 28 days after the second dose of the MenACWY control vaccine. The chain is built from TRBV14 and TRBJ2-7; D is tentatively TRBD1 or TRBD2 (5 bases each). CDR3: CASSPGRPPYEQYF. CDR3 in DNA: TGTGCCAGCAGCCCGGGACGGCCTCCCTACGAGCAGTACTTC.